These 10 T cell receptor beta chains were sequenced from one sample in a study of shared clonotypes between healthy human individuals. Naive CD8 cells, CD45RO-negative and positively selected for CCR7, excluded terminally differentiated effector memory CD45RA+ cells. Assay used: immunoSEQ multiplex PCR; TCRdb lists only in-frame clones, some missing. This sample has 2 million to 2.5 million clones, with about 93% found just once. The sequenced sample consisted of naive CD8+ T cells from PBMCs. The receptor source for this set is a man younger than 30 in good health. Some clones in this sample may be carry-over from other donors' samples.

This chain links TRBV6-6 with TRBJ2-1; 7 bases map to TRBD2. CDR1 MNHNY and CDR2 SVGAGI come from the germline V gene (reference sequence). V shed 4 bases, J shed 4 bases, and the junction held 10 bases outside the gene matches. The CDR3 is made up of 16 amino acids. The DNA of the CDR3 is TGTGCCAGCAGTTTAGGTGAGGGAGGGGCTTACAATGAGCAGTTCTTC. Amino acid sequence: CASSLGEGGAYNEQFF.

The chain joins TRBV9 to TRBJ1-5; D is unresolved. CDR3 length: 16 amino acids. V was trimmed by 0 bases and J by 2 bases, leaving 12 bases between them. Germline loops: CDR1 SGDLS, CDR2 YYNGEE. CDR3 residues: CASSVGPDGGNQPQHF. The CDR3, as DNA: TGTGCCAGCAGCGTAGGACCCGATGGAGGCAATCAGCCCCAGCATTTT.

The rearrangement joins TRBV6-5 to TRBJ2-5; 11 bases line up with TRBD2. Per germline, CDR1 MNHEY and CDR2 SVGAGI. The CDR3 runs 15 residues. J lost 2 bases, V lost 10 bases, and 9 bases had no gene match. CDR3 in DNA: TGTGCCACTACACCGGGACTAGCGGAACAAGAGACCCAGTACTTC. The encoded protein is CATTPGLAEQETQYF.

The chain is built from TRBV28 and TRBJ2-5; D remains ambiguous. The CDR3 covers 16 residues. The germline CDR1 and CDR2 sequences are MDHEN and SYDVKM. Trimming took off 4 bases at V and 5 bases at J, with 20 bases between the two ends. The CDR3 protein is CASSSRADLMGETQYF. The CDR3, as DNA: TGTGCCAGCAGTTCAAGGGCAGACCTCATGGGGGAGACCCAGTACTTC.

The chain recombines TRBV7-8 with TRBJ2-7, with D possibly being TRBD1 (5 bases). V was trimmed by 2 bases and J by 0 bases, leaving 11 bases between them. This CDR3 has 15 amino acids. Germline CDR1 is SGHVS and CDR2 is FQNEAQ. CDR3 in amino acids: CASSLYRTSSYEQYF. CDR3 in DNA: TGTGCCAGCAGCTTATACAGGACGTCCTCCTACGAGCAGTACTTC.

The chain employs TRBV27 and TRBJ1-1; perhaps TRBD1 as D (6 bases). Germline CDR1 MNHEY, CDR2 SMNVEV (reference sequence). The CDR3 has 15 residues. V was trimmed by 7 bases and J by 5 bases, leaving 20 bases between them. The CDR3 sequence is CASNVGPGAETEAFF. The CDR3 region has the DNA TGTGCCAGCAACGTAGGTCCAGGGGCAGAGACTGAAGCTTTCTTT.

The chain recombines TRBV28 with TRBJ2-7; no firm D call. V shed 5 bases and J shed 2 bases, with 10 bases lying between them. Germline assignment: CDR1 MDHEN and CDR2 SYDVKM. This CDR3 comprises 13 residues. CDR3 residues: CASSRALAYEQYF. The CDR3 DNA follows: TGTGCCAGCAGTCGGGCCTTAGCCTACGAGCAGTACTTC.

The chain carries TRBV10-2 and TRBJ2-1; 9 positions match TRBD2. The ends lost 3 bases at V and 6 bases at J; junction bases unmatched: 9. CDR1 is WSHSY, CDR2 SAAADI, per germline. CDR3 length: 16 residues. The CDR3 is CASSDRGTSFVNEQFF. The DNA for the CDR3 is TGCGCCAGCAGTGACCGCGGGACTAGCTTCGTCAATGAGCAGTTCTTC.

Comment on this clone: Within the sample, other DNA sequences also encode this same CDR3. This sequence joins TRBV27 and TRBJ2-3; 7 positions match TRBD1. CDR1 MNHEY and CDR2 SMNVEV come from the germline V gene (reference sequence). The CDR3 runs to 16 residues. V lost 0 bases to trimming and J lost 2 bases; unmatched junction nucleotides: 5. The CDR3 reads CASSLSPGTATDTQYF. Here the CDR3 DNA reads TGTGCCAGCAGTTTATCCCCTGGGACAGCCACAGATACGCAGTATTTT.

The chain couples TRBV27 to TRBJ2-5; D call uncertain. TRBJ2-7 matches the DNA end more closely, so the J call is doubtful. This CDR3 is built from 13 residues. Germline CDR1 MNHEY, CDR2 SMNVEV (reference sequence). CDR3 sequence reads: CASSLSPNYEQYF. In nucleotides, the CDR3 is TGTGCCAGCAGTTTATCACCTAACTACGAGCAGTACTTC.